Presented here are 20 T cell receptor beta chains from one specimen sequenced in a study of blood T cell repertoires in COVID-19. Here immunoSEQ multiplex PCR was the method, and the copy in TCRdb shows in-frame clones only, minus some. The repertoire has over 120,000 clones, around four fifths of them found once; the top ten carry more than 5%. The sample taken for sequencing was PBMCs or T cells enriched from blood (not recorded which). The receptors were gathered from a woman between 50 and 59 years old who had recovered from COVID-19.

Only a few counts were recorded for this clone. The chain couples TRBV4-1 to TRBJ1-3; D possibly corresponds to TRBD1 (5 bases). CDR3 size: 16 residues. Germline CDR1 and CDR2: MGHRA and YSYEKL. V was trimmed by 0 bases and J by 4 bases, leaving 13 bases between them. CDR3 residues: CASSQEGLRSGNTIYF. DNA of the CDR3: TGCGCCAGCAGCCAAGAGGGACTCCGTTCCGGAAACACCATATATTTT.

The chain is built from TRBV4-1 and TRBJ1-1; perhaps TRBD1 as D (6 bases). The CDR3 extends over 15 amino acids. V was clipped by 4 bases and J by 6 bases, with 18 bases between them. CDR1 MGHRA and CDR2 YSYEKL come from the germline V gene. CDR3: CASSRYLTGRAEAFF. CDR3 DNA sequence: TGCGCCAGCAGCCGCTACCTGACAGGTAGGGCTGAAGCTTTCTTT.

The chain carries TRBV7-2 and TRBJ1-5; no definite D call. The V end was cut by 1 base, the J end by 3 bases, with 10 bases between. The CDR3 contains 15 residues. Germline V gene sequence: CDR1 SGHTA, CDR2 FQGNSA. CDR3 protein: CASSLGAWYNQPQHF. CDR3 nucleotide sequence: TGTGCCAGCAGCTTAGGAGCGTGGTACAATCAGCCCCAGCATTTT.

This clone was detected only once. V gene TRBV10-3 combines with J gene TRBJ2-3, with 11 bases lining up with TRBD1. V lost 2 bases, J lost 5 bases, and 3 bases stayed unmatched. There are 15 residues in the CDR3. Germline-derived CDR1 and CDR2 are ENHRY and SYGVKD. CDR3 protein: CAISEGQGAVDTQYF. In DNA, the CDR3 is TGTGCCATCAGTGAGGGACAGGGGGCCGTAGATACGCAGTATTTT.

The V gene is TRBV9, the J gene TRBJ2-2, with a weak D call TRBD2 (6 bases). CDR1 and CDR2 from the germline V gene are SGDLS and YYNGEE. The germline V and J ends were trimmed by 8 bases and 3 bases, with 14 bases remaining between them. CDR3 length equals 14 residues. The CDR3 sequence is CARGASVDTGELFF. CDR3 in DNA: TGTGCCAGAGGGGCTAGCGTCGACACCGGGGAGCTGTTTTTT.

This clone was seen more than once but under ten times. The rearrangement joins TRBV28 to TRBJ1-1; no definite D call. Germline CDR1 MDHEN, CDR2 SYDVKM. V lost 7 bases and J lost 1, with 4 bases in between. The CDR3 is made up of 11 amino acids. The DNA for the CDR3 is TGTGCCAGCACGCGGAACACTGAAGCTTTCTTT. Amino acid sequence: CASTRNTEAFF.

CDR3 residues: CASIPGQKGETQYF. The CDR3 bases are TGTGCCAGCATCCCGGGACAGAAGGGAGAGACCCAGTACTTC. The chain recombines TRBV6-5 with TRBJ2-5; TRBD1 matches at 7 bases. This CDR3 contains 14 residues. Germline V gives CDR1 MNHEY, CDR2 SVGAGI. V was pared by 7 bases and J by 4 bases, with 9 bases of the junction left unmatched.

The chain joins TRBV4-1 to TRBJ1-2, with a possible D match to TRBD1 (6 bases). CDR1 is MGHRA, CDR2 YSYEKL, per germline. V gave up 4 bases and J gave up 4 bases, with 13 bases separating them. This CDR3 is 14 amino acids long. The chain's CDR3 is CASSLGQTLYGYTF. CDR3 sequence (DNA): TGCGCCAGCAGCCTGGGACAAACCCTCTATGGCTACACCTTC.

The chain carries TRBV11-3 and TRBJ1-6; 9 bases fit TRBD1. The trim removed 5 bases at V and 10 bases at J, leaving 6 bases unmatched. The CDR3 is 14 residues long. Germline CDR1 SGHNT, CDR2 YENEEA. The CDR3 sequence: CASSADRGNSPLHF. CDR3 in DNA: TGTGCCAGCAGCGCAGACAGGGGGAACTCACCCCTCCACTTT.

The chain uses TRBV7-2 and TRBJ2-5; 7 bases agree with TRBD1. Germline trimming cut 5 bases from V and 4 bases from J; bases unmatched to any gene: 7. The germline CDR1 and CDR2 sequences are SGHTA and FQGNSA. CDR3 length equals 14 residues. CDR3 DNA sequence: TGTGCCAGCAGCGTCGGACAGGCGAGAGAGACCCAGTACTTC. Amino acids: CASSVGQARETQYF.

The V call is TRBV18, the J call TRBJ2-7; 10 bases are a match to TRBD1. There are 15 residues in the CDR3. Unmatched junction bases numbered 5, after V lost 2 bases and J lost 4 bases. Germline CDR1 KGHSH, CDR2 LQKENI. For the CDR3, the DNA is TGTGCCAGCTCACCATACGGGGACAGGGGTTACGAGCAGTACGTC. Translated: CASSPYGDRGYEQYV.

This clone was picked up a small number of times. This sample also contains other DNA sequences that code for the same CDR3. The V and J genes are TRBV18 and TRBJ1-1; 8 bases are shared with TRBD1. This CDR3 is 13 amino acids long. After removal of 6 bases from V and 1 base from J, the junction contained 1 base not matched to a gene. Per germline, CDR1 KGHSH and CDR2 LQKENI. The CDR3 region has the DNA TGTGCCAGCTCGGGACAGGCGAACACTGAAGCTTTCTTT. Protein product: CASSGQANTEAFF.

V usage is TRBV7-2 and J usage is TRBJ1-6, with D unclear. V was trimmed by 6 bases and J by 0 bases, leaving 12 bases between them. This CDR3 comprises 16 residues. Germline loops: CDR1 SGHTA, CDR2 FQGNSA. CDR3 sequence (DNA): TGTGCCAGCAGGCCTGTGGGGAGCTCCTATAATTCACCCCTCCACTTT. Translated, it gives CASRPVGSSYNSPLHF.

The chain uses TRBV3-1 (or the pseudogene TRBV3-2) and TRBJ1-2, with a weak D call TRBD1 (6 bases). The germline gives CDR1 LGHDT, CDR2 YNNKEL (reference sequence). The CDR3 spans 15 residues. Trimming cost V 0 bases and J 6 bases, with 14 bases left between them. The CDR3 sequence is CASSQDWGRADGYTF. The CDR3 DNA reads as TGTGCCAGCAGCCAAGATTGGGGGCGCGCGGATGGCTACACCTTC.

The chain uses TRBV4-2 and TRBJ2-1; 14 bases match TRBD2. V shed 0 bases, J shed 6 bases, and the junction held 1 base outside the gene matches. CDR3 length equals 16 residues. Germline lookup yields CDR1 LGHNA and CDR2 YNFKEQ. This CDR3 is CASSQEGLAGGNEQFF. DNA for the CDR3: TGTGCCAGCAGCCAAGAAGGACTAGCGGGGGGCAATGAGCAGTTCTTC.

The V gene is TRBV2, the J gene TRBJ1-1; D is possibly TRBD1 (6 bases). The V and J ends lost 1 base and 8 bases respectively, with 11 bases between them. The length of the CDR3 is 13 residues. Germline V gives CDR1 SNHLY, CDR2 FYNNEI. Here the CDR3 DNA reads TGTGCCAGCAGTGAAGAGATGGGGGCAGAAGCTTTCTTT. Translating gives CASSEEMGAEAFF. The full variable domain, completed using reference TRBV2 and TRBJ1-1, is EPEVTQTPSHQVTQMGQEVILRCVPISNHLYFYWYRQILGQKVEFLVSFYNNEISEKSEIFDDQFSVERPDGSNFTLKIRSTKLEDSAMYFCASSEEMGAEAFFGQGTRLTVV.

V is TRBV7-2 and J is TRBJ2-2, with TRBD1 identical over 7 bases. Germline loops: CDR1 SGHTA, CDR2 FQGNSA. The junction had 10 bases not matched to a gene; V was cut back by 5 bases and J by 4 bases. The length of the CDR3 is 16 residues. The CDR3 sequence is CASSLDRVDTTGELFF. For the CDR3, the DNA is TGTGCCAGCAGCCTCGACAGGGTCGATACCACCGGGGAGCTGTTTTTT.

The chain uses TRBV11-2 and TRBJ1-1; D not resolved. The CDR3 is made up of 13 amino acids. CDR1 and CDR2 (germline): SGHAT, FQNNGV. The V end was cut by 0 bases, the J end by 11 bases, with 13 bases between. The CDR3 sequence is CASSLDGEGRAFF. The DNA for the CDR3 is TGTGCCAGCAGCTTAGACGGAGAGGGTCGCGCTTTCTTT. Full variable domain (missing parts from reference TRBV11-2 and TRBJ1-1): EAGVAQSPRYKIIEKRQSVAFWCNPISGHATLYWYQQILGQGPKLLIQFQNNGVVDDSQLPKDRFSAERLKGVDSTLKIQPAKLEDSAVYLCASSLDGEGRAFFGQGTRLTVV.

This rearrangement joins TRBV7-2 to TRBJ2-1; D might be TRBD2 (5 bases). Germline V gene sequence: CDR1 SGHTA, CDR2 FQGNSA. V lost 0 bases, J lost 4 bases, and 16 bases lay in between. This CDR3 is built from 17 residues. The CDR3: CASSLASEHYFYNEQFF. The CDR3 nucleotides are TGTGCCAGCAGCTTAGCTAGCGAACACTATTTTTACAATGAGCAGTTCTTC.

This clone was counted a few times. The J gene is TRBJ1-2, the V gene TRBV28; the match to TRBD1 covers 9 bases. After removal of 4 bases from V and 6 bases from J, the junction contained 3 bases not matched to a gene. The CDR3 totals 13 residues. Per germline, CDR1 MDHEN and CDR2 SYDVKM. The CDR3, as DNA: TGTGCCAGCAGTTCACAGGGGGCGCATGGCTACACCTTC. Translating it yields CASSSQGAHGYTF.